This T cell receptor (beta chain) came from a study of T-cell reconstitution after alpha-beta-depleted transplantation in children. Findings and caveats of the study: Expanded graft clones, several hundred of them, were reportedly the source of alpha-beta T cells about two months after transplant. Among T cells one year after transplant, newly produced cells accounted for most counts and diversity. Several patients had high TCRbeta diversity at day 60; it came from surviving recipient T cells and thymic progenitors.

CDR3 length equals 15 residues. Germline V gene lookup returns CDR1 LGHDT and CDR2 YNNKEL (reference sequence). The ends were cut back, 4 bases at V and 7 bases at J, with 17 bases in the middle. About this clonotype: Its cognate antigen is unknown.

Researchers prepared the TCRbeta library using unique molecular identifiers, the study reports. Via MiXCR, TCRdb re-called the PCR reads, giving one row per CDR3 protein. The sample contains 700,000 to 850,000 distinct CDR3 sequences, approximately 15% of which appear only once. Sequenced material: PBMCs, mostly from graft donor cells, taken 360 days after TCRalphabeta/CD19-depleted stem cell transplant. This chain joins TRBV3-1 and TRBJ2-1; a weak D match, TRBD1 (6 bases). The sequence came from a male patient aged 10-17 years who had a stem cell transplant for acute lymphoblastic leukemia, so the T cells may come from the graft donor. CDR3 in amino acids: CASSRVYLDRNEQFF. For the CDR3, the DNA is TGTGCCAGCAGCCGCGTCTACTTGGACAGAAATGAGCAGTTCTTC.